Each of the 30 T cell receptor beta chains below was sequenced from the same sample in a study of identical twins. TCRdb reanalysed the 5' RACE reads using MiXCR and keeps one entry per CDR3 protein. The sample records some 500,000 distinct CDR3 sequences, 13% to 15% being singletons. The same sample was also studied in work on yellow fever vaccine responses in identical twins.

Sequencing was carried out using CD4+ T cells sorted from blood. Receptors were obtained from a woman between 18 and 29 years old in good health.

The chain is built from TRBV20-1 and TRBJ2-2; the D gene could be TRBD1 or TRBD2 (7 bases each). CDR1 and CDR2 from the germline V gene are DFQATT and SNEGSKA (reference sequence). The length of the CDR3 is 16 residues. Trimming removed 3 bases at V and 4 bases at J, with 18 bases between. CDR3 coding DNA: TGCAGTGCTAGGGCATCGGGACAGCGGGGCACCGGGGAGCTGTTTTTT. Encoded protein: CSARASGQRGTGELFF.

This clonotype has more than one count but fewer than ten. V and J are TRBV3-1 and TRBJ2-1, with 9 positions matching TRBD1. This CDR3 is built from 17 residues. Germline V gene lookup returns CDR1 LGHDT and CDR2 YNNKEL (reference sequence). The trim removed 3 bases at V and 3 bases at J, leaving 9 bases unmatched. The CDR3 DNA reads TGTGCCAGCAGCCACAGACATCCGGGACAGGGCTACAATGAGCAGTTCTTC. Protein sequence: CASSHRHPGQGYNEQFF.

In its sample, this clonotype was seen a few times. This chain's CDR3 is CASSRWTSGNNEQFF. For the CDR3, the DNA is TGTGCCAGCAGCCGATGGACTAGCGGGAACAATGAGCAGTTCTTC. The V gene is TRBV3-1, the J gene TRBJ2-1; the match to TRBD2 covers 12 bases. The CDR3 contains 15 residues. The germline gives CDR1 LGHDT, CDR2 YNNKEL (reference sequence). With 4 bases clipped from V and 5 bases from J, the junction kept 3 bases outside the gene matches.

This clonotype was picked up many times. The chain uses TRBV29-1 and TRBJ2-2; the D gene is possibly TRBD1 (5 bases). Germline CDR1 is SQVTM and CDR2 is ANQGSEA. The CDR3 covers 13 residues. V dropped 4 bases and J dropped 1 base, with 7 bases sitting between them. The CDR3 region is CSVGGLNTGELFF. DNA of the CDR3: TGCAGCGTTGGGGGCTTGAACACCGGGGAGCTGTTTTTT.

This clonotype turned up a few times. J is TRBJ2-7 and V is TRBV6-5; 9 nucleotides align to TRBD1. CDR1 MNHEY and CDR2 SVGAGI come from the germline V gene. The CDR3 contains 16 residues. Trimming at V came to 2 bases and at J to 3 bases, leaving 8 bases not matched to a gene. Here the CDR3 DNA reads TGTGCCAGCAGTTACGGCACGGGACAGGGAAACTACGAGCAGTACTTC. Protein: CASSYGTGQGNYEQYF.

In this sample, this clonotype turned up a few times. The chain recombines TRBV29-1 with TRBJ1-1; 9 bases are a match to TRBD1. Trimming removed 7 bases from V and 7 bases from J; junction bases left unmatched: 4. The CDR3 spans 11 residues. Germline-derived CDR1 and CDR2 are SQVTM and ANQGSEA. The chain's CDR3 is CSGGTGFEAFF. The CDR3 DNA reads TGCAGCGGGGGGACAGGGTTTGAAGCTTTCTTT.

The V call is TRBV5-1, the J call TRBJ2-5, with D hard to call. V gave up 0 bases and J gave up 5 bases, with 14 bases separating them. The CDR3 sequence is 15 residues long. From germline, CDR1 is SGHRS and CDR2 YFSETQ. CDR3 DNA: TGCGCCAGCAGCTTGGGACCGCGGCAGAAGGAGACCCAGTACTTC. Protein product: CASSLGPRQKETQYF. Combining the CDR3 with reference TRBV5-1 and TRBJ2-5 gives the whole variable domain KAGVTQTPRYLIKTRGQQVTLSCSPISGHRSVSWYQQTPGQGLQFLFEYFSETQRNKGNFPGRFSGRQFSNSRSEMNVSTLELGDSALYLCASSLGPRQKETQYFGPGTRLLVL.

The J gene is TRBJ2-1, the V gene TRBV5-1; D is possibly TRBD2 (6 bases). Trimming shortened V by 1 base and J by 4 bases, and 9 bases separated the two germline ends. Germline CDR1 reads SGHRS; CDR2 reads YFSETQ. The CDR3 is 14 residues long. The CDR3 region has the DNA TGCGCCAGCAGCTTGCAACGGGAGTACAATGAGCAGTTCTTC. Residues: CASSLQREYNEQFF.

The rearrangement uses TRBV20-1 and TRBJ2-2, with unresolved D. V lost 6 bases and J lost 3, with 11 bases in between. The CDR3 has 13 amino acids. In germline, CDR1 is DFQATT, CDR2 SNEGSKA (reference sequence). This CDR3 is CSAGGAYTGELFF. The CDR3 coding sequence is TGCAGTGCCGGTGGCGCATACACCGGGGAGCTGTTTTTT.

There are a few counts of this clonotype. The chain employs TRBV7-2 and TRBJ2-1, with 10 bases matching TRBD2. Germline loops: CDR1 SGHTA, CDR2 FQGNSA. Trimming at V came to 5 bases and at J to 0 bases, leaving 7 bases not matched to a gene. The CDR3 loop spans 17 amino acids. CDR3: CASSTPSSGGSYNEQFF. The CDR3 coding sequence is TGTGCCAGCAGCACACCCTCTAGCGGGGGCTCCTACAATGAGCAGTTCTTC.

J is TRBJ2-3 and V is TRBV28; 10 bases are a match to TRBD1. In germline, CDR1 is MDHEN, CDR2 SYDVKM. V was clipped by 0 bases and J by 4 bases; unmatched bases: 7. The CDR3 is 17 residues long. The CDR3 spells CASSLWGGTGDSDTQYF. The DNA for the CDR3 is TGTGCCAGCAGTTTATGGGGCGGGACAGGGGATTCAGATACGCAGTATTTT.

The V call is TRBV24-1, the J call TRBJ2-3; 9 positions agree with TRBD2. After removal of 0 bases from V and 4 bases from J, the junction contained 4 bases not matched to a gene. This CDR3 spans 16 amino acids. Germline V CDR1 and CDR2: KGHDR, SFDVKD. CDR3 protein: CATSDLGSGSADTQYF. As DNA, the CDR3 is TGTGCCACCAGTGATTTGGGTAGCGGGAGCGCAGATACGCAGTATTTT.

In its sample, this clonotype was seen a few times. The J gene is TRBJ2-7, the V gene TRBV2; D remains unclear. From germline, CDR1 is SNHLY and CDR2 FYNNEI. The V gene lost 8 bases and the J gene lost 3 bases, with 17 bases spanning the gap. This CDR3 is built from 14 residues. CDR3 sequence (DNA): TGTGCCAGCTCTATAGCATCGGCTGGCTACGAGCAGTACTTC. Translated: CASSIASAGYEQYF.

This clonotype came up a few times. This chain uses TRBV5-1 with TRBJ2-7; 14 bases match TRBD2. The CDR3 is made up of 20 amino acids. Germline assignment: CDR1 SGHRS and CDR2 YFSETQ. J was trimmed by 1 base and V by 3 bases; bases with no gene match: 15. In nucleotides, the CDR3 is TGCGCCAGCAGCTCCCCCGGGACTAGCGGGAGTGCTTTGTTATCCTACGAGCAGTACTTC. Protein sequence: CASSSPGTSGSALLSYEQYF.

The chain links TRBV6-2 or TRBV6-3 to TRBJ2-1, with TRBD2 as a possible D gene (6 bases). CDR3 size: 15 residues. CDR1 is MNHEY, CDR2 SVGEGT, per germline. Trimming shortened V by 7 bases and J by 2 bases, and 15 bases separated the two germline ends. The CDR3 nucleotides are TGTGCCAGCAACCCGGGACTTACAGCCTACAATGAGCAGTTCTTC. Its translation is CASNPGLTAYNEQFF.

At least ten counts were recorded for this clonotype. The CDR3 DNA reads TGTGCCAGCAGTCCCGGTCTACAGAGCAATCAGCCCCAGCATTTT. This codes for CASSPGLQSNQPQHF. J is TRBJ1-5 and V is TRBV12-3 or TRBV12-4; D gene ambiguous. The ends were cut back, 5 bases at V and 1 base at J, with 12 bases in the middle. The CDR3 extends over 15 amino acids.

This clonotype occurred a few times. The genes are TRBV5-5 and TRBJ2-5; D is undetermined. V was pared by 4 bases and J by 2 bases, with 9 bases between. Germline values: CDR1 SGHKS, CDR2 YYEKEE (reference sequence). This CDR3 contains 13 residues. The CDR3, as DNA: TGTGCCAGCAGCCGCAGTCAGCAAGAGACCCAGTACTTC. It specifies CASSRSQQETQYF.

This clonotype showed up just a few times. This rearrangement joins TRBV28 to TRBJ1-5; possibly TRBD1 for D (6 bases). Germline loops: CDR1 MDHEN, CDR2 SYDVKM. V was pared by 4 bases and J by 2 bases, with 9 bases between. This CDR3 region has 14 residues. CDR3 sequence reads: CASSWGRGNQPQHF. The DNA of the CDR3 is TGTGCCAGCAGTTGGGGGCGAGGCAATCAGCCCCAGCATTTT.

This clonotype was detected a few times. The chain combines TRBV19 with TRBJ2-7; 8 bases map to TRBD2. Per the germline V gene, CDR1 is LNHDA and CDR2 is SQIVND (reference sequence). With 9 bases clipped from V and 2 bases from J, the junction kept 15 bases outside the gene matches. This CDR3 spans 16 amino acids. The CDR3 nucleotides read TGTGCCAGCACCATGGTCGGTGGTAGCGGGACCTACGAGCAGTACTTC. This sequence encodes CASTMVGGSGTYEQYF.

The chain has TRBV7-9 and TRBJ2-7; D call uncertain. Germline CDR1 SEHNR, CDR2 FQNEAQ (reference sequence). The length of the CDR3 is 14 residues. Between the trimmed V and J ends, which lost 2 bases and 6 bases, there was a span of 14 bases. In DNA form, the CDR3 reads TGTGCCAGCAGCTTATCCCAGGATCTTGGCGAGCAGTACTTC. Its translation is CASSLSQDLGEQYF.

This clonotype was detected only a few times. V is TRBV11-2 and J is TRBJ2-7; D gene uncertain. The CDR3 is 14 amino acids. Trimming removed 0 bases at V and 5 bases at J, with 11 bases between. Germline lookup yields CDR1 SGHAT and CDR2 FQNNGV. The DNA of the CDR3 is TGTGCCAGCAGCTTAGATAGGGCAGACCACGAGCAGTACTTC. Its translation is CASSLDRADHEQYF.

The V and J genes are TRBV3-1 and TRBJ2-2, with TRBD2 matching over 7 bases. This CDR3 is 17 amino acids long. The trim removed 1 base at V and 7 bases at J, leaving 12 bases unmatched. CDR1 and CDR2 from the germline V gene are LGHDT and YNNKEL (reference sequence). This chain's CDR3 is CASSQGSISGTGGELFF. The CDR3 region has the DNA TGTGCCAGCAGCCAAGGGTCGATCAGCGGGACCGGCGGGGAGCTGTTTTTT.

This clonotype was seen ten or more times. V usage is TRBV10-3 and J usage is TRBJ2-3, with a tentative D call TRBD1 (5 bases). This CDR3 contains 13 residues. In germline, CDR1 is ENHRY, CDR2 SYGVKD. Trimming cost V 11 bases and J 6 bases, with 18 bases left between them. CDR3 in DNA: TGTGCCGTCCAGACAGCCAAGGAGGATACGCAGTATTTT. Translation: CAVQTAKEDTQYF.

The chain carries TRBV5-6 and TRBJ2-6; 8 nucleotides match TRBD1. V gave up 4 bases and J gave up 2 bases; unmatched junction bases: 5. Germline V gene data show CDR1 as SGHDT and CDR2 as YYEEEE. CDR3 length equals 16 residues. CDR3 sequence: CASSIRTGTGANVLTF. The CDR3, as DNA: TGTGCCAGCAGCATCCGGACAGGGACTGGGGCCAACGTCCTGACTTTC.

The table lists this clonotype with a few counts. The chain carries TRBV9 and TRBJ2-3; a weak D match, TRBD2 (6 bases). The CDR3 has 19 amino acids. Germline assignment: CDR1 SGDLS and CDR2 YYNGEE. Trimming left V 2 bases short and J 0 bases short, with 22 bases between. The CDR3 DNA reads TGTGCCAGCAGCGTCGCCACCTTTACGCGGGGCCTGAGCACAGATACGCAGTATTTT. Its translation is CASSVATFTRGLSTDTQYF.

J is TRBJ1-6 and V is TRBV28; D call uncertain. Germline V gene sequence: CDR1 MDHEN, CDR2 SYDVKM. CDR3 length: 12 residues. The germline V and J ends were trimmed by 1 base and 10 bases, with 5 bases remaining between them. The CDR3 sequence: CASSLSQSPLHF. The CDR3 DNA follows: TGTGCCAGCAGTTTATCACAGTCACCCCTCCACTTT.

The rearrangement joins TRBV7-9 to TRBJ2-7; 12 bases line up with TRBD2. The length of the CDR3 is 15 residues. J gave up 6 bases and V 5 bases, and 8 bases lay outside the gene matches. The germline gives CDR1 SEHNR, CDR2 FQNEAQ (reference sequence). The CDR3 bases are TGTGCCAGCAGCCCCCTAGCGGGAGGGATAACCGAGCAGTACTTC. It encodes CASSPLAGGITEQYF.

The rearrangement links TRBV15 to TRBJ2-3; 8 bases are a match to TRBD2. Germline V lookup: CDR1 LNHNV, CDR2 YYDKDF (reference sequence). The junction had 4 bases not matched to a gene; V was cut back by 0 bases and J by 2 bases. The CDR3 is 16 residues long. CDR3 sequence reads: CATSRELAGITDTQYF. The DNA of the CDR3 is TGTGCCACCAGCAGAGAGCTAGCGGGTATCACAGATACGCAGTATTTT. The full variable domain, completed using reference TRBV15 and TRBJ2-3, is DAMVIQNPRYQVTQFGKPVTLSCSQTLNHNVMYWYQQKSSQAPKLLFHYYDKDFNNEADTPDNFQSRRPNTSFCFLDIRSPGLGDTAMYLCATSRELAGITDTQYFGPGTRLTVL.

The chain carries TRBV12-3 or TRBV12-4 and TRBJ2-4; no clear D gene. V was shortened by 3 bases and J by 15 bases, with 15 bases between the two germline ends. The CDR3 covers 12 residues. The CDR3: CASSFGRGVRYF. In nucleotides, the CDR3 is TGTGCCAGCAGTTTTGGGCGTGGGGTTAGGTACTTC.

This clonotype was seen a few times. The chain couples TRBV6-1 to TRBJ2-2; the match to TRBD1 covers 7 bases. The germline gives CDR1 MNHNS, CDR2 SASEGT. This CDR3 is 13 amino acids long. V lost 8 bases, J lost 7 bases, and 7 bases stayed unmatched. CDR3 sequence: CASYRGPGGELFF. The DNA of the CDR3 is TGTGCCAGCTATAGGGGGCCGGGCGGGGAGCTGTTTTTT.